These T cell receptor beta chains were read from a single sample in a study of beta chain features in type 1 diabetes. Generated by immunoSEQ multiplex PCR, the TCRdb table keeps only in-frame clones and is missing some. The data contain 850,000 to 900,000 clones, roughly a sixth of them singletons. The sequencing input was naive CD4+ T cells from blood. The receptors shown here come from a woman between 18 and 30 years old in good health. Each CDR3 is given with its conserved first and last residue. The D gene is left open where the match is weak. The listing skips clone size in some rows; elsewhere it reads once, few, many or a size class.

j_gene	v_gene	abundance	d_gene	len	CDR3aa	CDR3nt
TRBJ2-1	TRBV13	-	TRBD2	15	CASSLGLAGYNEQFF	TGTGCCAGCAGCTTAGGACTAGCGGGCTACAATGAGCAGTTCTTC
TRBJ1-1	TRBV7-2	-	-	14	CASSRPQMNTEAFF	TGTGCCAGCAGCCGCCCACAGATGAACACTGAAGCTTTCTTT
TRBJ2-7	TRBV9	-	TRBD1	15	CASSVAGQGQYEQYF	TGTGCCAGCAGCGTAGCAGGACAGGGCCAATACGAGCAGTACTTC
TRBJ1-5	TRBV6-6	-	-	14	CASSQLRVNQPQHF	TGTGCCAGCAGTCAACTGCGGGTCAATCAGCCCCAGCATTTT
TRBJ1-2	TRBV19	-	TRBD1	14	CASSDYHRGPGYTF	TGTGCCAGTAGTGACTACCACAGGGGGCCTGGCTACACCTTC
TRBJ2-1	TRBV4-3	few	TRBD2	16	CASSPGLARSTSEQFF	TGCGCCAGCAGCCCAGGACTAGCAAGATCTACAAGTGAGCAGTTCTTC
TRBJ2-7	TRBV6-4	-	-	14	CASSADLLRYEQYF	TGTGCCAGCAGTGCAGACTTACTCCGTTACGAGCAGTACTTC
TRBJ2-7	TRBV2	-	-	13	CASSDRVVGEQYF	TGTGCCAGCAGTGACAGGGTTGTCGGGGAGCAGTACTTC
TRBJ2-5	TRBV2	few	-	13	CACYTGFDETQYF	TGTGCCTGCTATACAGGGTTTGACGAGACCCAGTACTTC
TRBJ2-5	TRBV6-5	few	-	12	CASTGDQETQYF	TGTGCCAGCACGGGGGACCAAGAGACCCAGTACTTC
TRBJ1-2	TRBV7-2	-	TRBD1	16	CASSLEQGQPNYGYTF	TGTGCCAGCAGCTTAGAACAGGGGCAACCTAACTATGGCTACACCTTC
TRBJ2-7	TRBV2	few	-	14	CASSEDRTTYEQYF	TGTGCCAGCAGTGAGGACAGGACTACCTACGAGCAGTACTTC
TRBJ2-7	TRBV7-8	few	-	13	CASRDSGSYEQYF	TGTGCCAGTAGGGACAGCGGGAGTTACGAGCAGTACTTC
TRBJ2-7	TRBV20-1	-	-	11	CSAFGTSEQYF	TGCAGTGCCTTCGGGACGAGCGAGCAGTACTTC
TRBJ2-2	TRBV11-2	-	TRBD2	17	CASSSGLARMRGGELFF	TGTGCCAGCAGCTCGGGACTAGCCCGAATGAGGGGCGGGGAGCTGTTTTTT
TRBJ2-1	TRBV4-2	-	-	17	CASSQDFVRAWENEQFF	TGTGCCAGCAGCCAAGATTTTGTAAGGGCTTGGGAAAATGAGCAGTTCTTC
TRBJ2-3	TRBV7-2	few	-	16	CASSSREGRETDTQYF	TGTGCCAGCAGCTCCCGAGAGGGAAGGGAGACAGATACGCAGTATTTT
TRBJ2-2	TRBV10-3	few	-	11	CAITQTGELFF	TGTGCCATCACCCAAACCGGGGAGCTGTTTTTT
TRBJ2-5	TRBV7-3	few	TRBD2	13	CASSPTSGETQYF	TGTGCCAGCAGCCCGACTAGCGGAGAGACCCAGTACTTC
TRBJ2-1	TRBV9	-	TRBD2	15	CASSAGLVDFHEQFF	TGTGCCAGCAGCGCGGGACTAGTAGATTTCCATGAGCAGTTCTTC
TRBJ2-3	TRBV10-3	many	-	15	CAISGGPESTDTQYF	TGTGCCATCAGCGGAGGGCCGGAAAGCACAGATACGCAGTATTTT
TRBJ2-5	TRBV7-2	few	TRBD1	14	CASREQGSAETQYF	TGTGCCAGCAGGGAACAGGGGTCGGCGGAGACCCAGTACTTC
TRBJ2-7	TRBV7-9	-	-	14	CASSLDFDPYEQYF	TGTGCCAGCAGCTTAGATTTCGACCCCTACGAGCAGTACTTC
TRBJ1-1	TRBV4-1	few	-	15	CASSQTITGNTEAFF	TGCGCCAGCAGCCAAACAATCACAGGGAACACTGAAGCTTTCTTT
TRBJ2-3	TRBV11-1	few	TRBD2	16	CASSSRLAGSTDTQYF	TGTGCCAGCAGCTCCCGACTAGCGGGTAGCACAGATACGCAGTATTTT
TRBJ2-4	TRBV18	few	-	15	CASSPEGAPKNIQYF	TGTGCCAGCTCACCGGAGGGGGCGCCGAAAAACATTCAGTACTTC
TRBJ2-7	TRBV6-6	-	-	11	CASSRTYEQYF	TGTGCCAGCAGTCGAACCTACGAGCAGTACTTC
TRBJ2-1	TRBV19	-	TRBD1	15	CASNPRGQAANEQFF	TGTGCCAGTAACCCGAGGGGGCAGGCCGCCAATGAGCAGTTCTTC
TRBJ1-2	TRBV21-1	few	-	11	CARLPVGVVPF	TGTGCCAGATTGCCTGTGGGAGTCGTCCCCTTC
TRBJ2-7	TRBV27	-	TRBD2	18	CASSLSFPATSGIHEQYF	TGTGCCAGCAGTTTATCGTTCCCCGCGACTAGCGGGATTCACGAGCAGTACTTC
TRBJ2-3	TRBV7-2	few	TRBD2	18	CASSFRIAGGPRTDTQYF	TGTGCCAGCAGCTTTCGAATAGCGGGAGGGCCCCGCACAGATACGCAGTATTTT
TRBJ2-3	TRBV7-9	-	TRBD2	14	CASSLSGRRDTQYF	TGTGCCAGCAGCTTGAGCGGGAGAAGAGATACGCAGTATTTT
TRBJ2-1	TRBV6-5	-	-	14	CASSYLRERDEQFF	TGTGCCAGCAGTTACCTTCGGGAGCGGGATGAGCAGTTCTTC
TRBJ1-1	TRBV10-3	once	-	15	CAISLQQGDVTEAFF	TGTGCCATCAGTCTTCAACAGGGCGATGTCACTGAAGCTTTCTTT
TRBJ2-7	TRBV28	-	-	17	CASTPLPGQMTSYEQYF	TGTGCCAGCACCCCACTTCCGGGACAAATGACCTCCTACGAGCAGTACTTC
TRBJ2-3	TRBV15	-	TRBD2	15	CATLNGPSGPGTQYF	TGTGCCACCCTGAATGGGCCTAGCGGACCAGGCACGCAGTATTTT
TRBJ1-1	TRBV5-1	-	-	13	CASSFQGETEAFF	TGCGCCAGCAGCTTCCAGGGTGAGACTGAAGCTTTCTTT